The 29 T cell receptor beta chains listed next were all sequenced from one sample in a study of blood T cell repertoires in COVID-19. Sequencing was performed with immunoSEQ multiplex PCR; in TCRdb, only in-frame clones are kept and a portion is missing. The table lists about 94,000 clones, approximately 80% of them singletons. Material for sequencing was peripheral blood. The origin of the receptors is a man between 65 and 79 years old with COVID-19, enrolled during active disease.

This clone was seen only a few times. The chain has TRBV11-3 and TRBJ1-1; no reliable D call. The germline CDR1 and CDR2 sequences are SGHNT and YENEEA. Trimming removed 3 bases at V and 8 bases at J, with 10 bases between. The CDR3 contains 12 residues. The CDR3 sequence: CASSFGSGEAFF. CDR3 DNA: TGTGCCAGCAGCTTCGGATCGGGGGAAGCTTTCTTT.

This clone was counted once. CDR3 in DNA: TGTGCCAGCCATGGGAGGGAGTCATATGGCTACACCTTC. Encoded protein: CASHGRESYGYTF. This sequence joins TRBV12-3 or TRBV12-4 and TRBJ1-2; D is ambiguous. Trimming cost V 8 bases and J 5 bases, with 15 bases left between them. This CDR3 contains 13 residues.

This clone appeared a few times. The gene calls are TRBV16 and TRBJ1-5; 12 bases align to TRBD1. CDR1 is KGHSY, CDR2 FQNENV, per germline. CDR3 length equals 17 residues. Unmatched junction bases numbered 6, after V lost 6 bases and J lost 0 bases. Written as DNA, the CDR3 is TGTGCCAGCAGTCCCGGGACAGGGGGCAATAGCAATCAGCCCCAGCATTTT. This codes for CASSPGTGGNSNQPQHF.

The J gene is TRBJ2-3, the V gene TRBV6-2 or TRBV6-3; TRBD2 agrees at 9 bases. This CDR3 has 20 amino acids. With 0 bases clipped from V and 0 bases from J, the junction kept 13 bases outside the gene matches. Germline V lookup: CDR1 MNHEY, CDR2 SVGEGT. CDR3 nucleotides: TGTGCCAGCAGTTACTCTACCTGGACTAGCGTGCCCCCTAGCACAGATACGCAGTATTTT. It encodes CASSYSTWTSVPPSTDTQYF.

This rearrangement joins TRBV10-3 to TRBJ1-1; 12 nucleotides align to TRBD1. The trim removed 6 bases at V and 6 bases at J, leaving 2 bases unmatched. CDR3 length: 13 amino acids. Per germline, CDR1 ENHRY and CDR2 SYGVKD. As DNA, the CDR3 is TGTGCCATCAGGGGACAGGGGGCGGCTGAAGCTTTCTTT. Its translation is CAIRGQGAAEAFF.

The rearrangement joins TRBV7-8 to TRBJ2-2; 11 bases are shared with TRBD1. The germline CDR1 and CDR2 sequences are SGHVS and FQNEAQ. With 8 bases clipped from V and 7 bases from J, the junction kept 6 bases outside the gene matches. The CDR3 sequence is 14 residues long. CDR3 residues: CASRGTGGSGELFF. The CDR3 nucleotides are TGTGCCAGCCGCGGGACAGGGGGTAGCGGGGAGCTGTTTTTT. The entire variable domain, with the rest obtained from reference TRBV7-8 and TRBJ2-2, is as follows: GAGVSQSPRYKVAKRGQDVALRCDPISGHVSLFWYQQALGQGPEFLTYFQNEAQLDKSGLPSDRFFAERPEGSVSTLKIQRTQQEDSAVYLCASRGTGGSGELFFGEGSRLTVL.

V is TRBV5-1 and J is TRBJ1-2; D is uncertain. Trimming left V 4 bases short and J 2 bases short, with 15 bases between. Germline-derived CDR1 and CDR2 are SGHRS and YFSETQ. There are 15 residues in the CDR3. The CDR3 nucleotides are TGCGCCAGCAGCCCCGGCGGAAGTGGAAACTATGGCTACACCTTC. Amino acid sequence: CASSPGGSGNYGYTF.

The chain links TRBV24-1 to TRBJ2-3; 14 bases map to TRBD2. Germline loops: CDR1 KGHDR, CDR2 SFDVKD. The J segment lost 2 bases and the V segment lost 1 base, leaving 4 bases of the junction unmatched. The CDR3 has 18 amino acids. The CDR3 loop is CATSDLGTSGSYTDTQYF. As DNA, the CDR3 is TGTGCCACCAGTGATTTAGGGACTAGCGGGAGTTACACAGATACGCAGTATTTT.

This sequence joins TRBV9 and TRBJ2-5, with TRBD1 matching 10 bases. Germline CDR1 reads SGDLS; CDR2 reads YYNGEE. V lost 0 bases and J lost 7; bases outside the gene matches: 3. This CDR3 is 14 amino acids long. CDR3 in amino acids: CASSVGQGAVTQYF. CDR3 DNA: TGTGCCAGCAGCGTAGGACAGGGGGCAGTGACCCAGTACTTC.

The V and J genes are TRBV20-1 and TRBJ2-5; D is perhaps TRBD2 (5 bases). V gave up 3 bases and J gave up 5 bases, with 16 bases separating them. Per the germline V gene, CDR1 is DFQATT and CDR2 is SNEGSKA (reference sequence). This CDR3 has 14 residues. CDR3 bases: TGCAGTGCTAGTCCAGGACTGATAGGGGAGACCCAGTACTTC. Its protein product is CSASPGLIGETQYF.

The rearrangement links TRBV5-4 to TRBJ2-2, with TRBD2 as a possible D gene (6 bases). Trimming cost V 2 bases and J 0 bases, with 8 bases left between them. This CDR3 spans 15 amino acids. Germline V gives CDR1 SGHNT, CDR2 YYREEE (reference sequence). CDR3 in DNA: TGTGCCAGCAGCTTTGGGACTCCGAACACCGGGGAGCTGTTTTTT. Residues: CASSFGTPNTGELFF. Drawing the rest from reference TRBV5-4 and TRBJ2-2, the complete variable domain is ETGVTQSPTHLIKTRGQQVTLRCSSQSGHNTVSWYQQALGQGPQFIFQYYREEENGRGNFPPRFSGLQFPNYSSELNVNALELDDSALYLCASSFGTPNTGELFFGEGSRLTVL.

V is TRBV7-9 and J is TRBJ1-2, with D possibly matching TRBD1 (5 bases). The V gene lost 2 bases and the J gene lost 5 bases, with 15 bases spanning the gap. CDR1 is SEHNR, CDR2 FQNEAQ, per germline (reference sequence). This CDR3 has 15 amino acids. The CDR3 protein is CASSLKTGEGYGYTF. The CDR3 nucleotides read TGTGCCAGCAGCTTAAAAACGGGGGAGGGTTATGGCTACACCTTC.

The chain couples TRBV11-3 to TRBJ2-7; 13 bases match TRBD2. CDR1 SGHNT and CDR2 YENEEA come from the germline V gene. Losses at the gene ends were 5 bases for V and 0 bases for J; bases not matched to a gene: 7. The CDR3 covers 17 residues. The CDR3 sequence is CASSPGLAGASSYEQYF. The DNA for the CDR3 is TGTGCCAGCAGCCCCGGACTAGCGGGGGCATCCTCCTACGAGCAGTACTTC.

The J gene is TRBJ1-3, the V gene TRBV29-1, with D perhaps TRBD1 (6 bases). The germline gives CDR1 SQVTM, CDR2 ANQGSEA. The germline V and J ends were trimmed by 0 bases and 8 bases, with 11 bases remaining between them. The CDR3 extends over 13 amino acids. The CDR3 bases are TGCAGCGTTGAAGAGGGGGCGCGGGACACCATATATTTT. Protein sequence: CSVEEGARDTIYF.

This chain connects TRBV30 to TRBJ2-5, with 12 bases aligning to TRBD2. The V gene's germline CDR1 is GTSNPN and CDR2 SVGIG (reference sequence). With V trimmed by 3 bases and J by 5 bases, 10 bases remained unmatched. The CDR3 length is 16 residues. The CDR3 region is CAWSLAGGQGRETQYF. Written as DNA, the CDR3 is TGTGCCTGGAGCCTAGCGGGAGGGCAAGGAAGGGAGACCCAGTACTTC.

This chain uses TRBV3-1 (or the pseudogene TRBV3-2) with TRBJ2-5, with TRBD2 matching over 12 bases. Germline values: CDR1 LGHDT, CDR2 YNNKEL (reference sequence). J gave up 2 bases and V 0 bases, and 1 base lay outside the gene matches. This CDR3 has 16 residues. CDR3 DNA: TGTGCCAGCAGCCAAGAGCTAGCGGGAGGGCAAGAGACCCAGTACTTC. The encoded protein is CASSQELAGGQETQYF.

The rearrangement joins TRBV29-1 to TRBJ1-1; D may be TRBD1 (5 bases). Germline CDR1 SQVTM, CDR2 ANQGSEA. This CDR3 has 14 residues. V was cut by 4 bases and J by 1 base, with 13 bases left in between. The CDR3 region is CSVVLRQSNTEAFF. The CDR3 DNA follows: TGCAGCGTTGTTTTAAGACAGTCGAACACTGAAGCTTTCTTT.

V is TRBV6-6 and J is TRBJ2-2; D is possibly TRBD2 (6 bases). The CDR3 is 20 residues long. V gave up 6 bases and J gave up 4 bases, with 30 bases separating them. Germline V CDR1 and CDR2: MNHNY, SVGAGI (reference sequence). The CDR3 nucleotides read TGTGCCAGCAGCCCGATGCGGAAGTCTTCCCGGACTACGCCCACCGGGGAGCTGTTTTTT. It encodes CASSPMRKSSRTTPTGELFF.

The genes are TRBV7-2 and TRBJ2-1, with TRBD1 as a possible D gene (5 bases). This CDR3 comprises 12 residues. V lost 1 base, J lost 9 bases, and 7 bases lay in between. The germline gives CDR1 SGHTA, CDR2 FQGNSA. The chain's CDR3 is CASSLVGVEQFF. The CDR3 DNA reads TGTGCCAGCAGCTTAGTAGGGGTTGAGCAGTTCTTC. Using reference TRBV7-2 and TRBJ2-1 for the parts outside the CDR3, the full variable domain is GAGVSQSPSNKVTEKGKDVELRCDPISGHTALYWYRQSLGQGLEFLIYFQGNSAPDKSGLPSDRFSAERTGGSVSTLTIQRTQQEDSAVYLCASSLVGVEQFFGPGTRLTVL.

V usage is TRBV28 and J usage is TRBJ1-1; D is undetermined. This CDR3 contains 14 residues. In germline, CDR1 is MDHEN, CDR2 SYDVKM. With 7 bases removed from V and 0 bases from J, the gap between germline ends came to 12 bases. CDR3 residues: CASNQASVNTEAFF. The CDR3 bases are TGTGCCAGCAATCAAGCGTCGGTGAACACTGAAGCTTTCTTT.

V and J are TRBV28 and TRBJ2-5; the D gene is possibly TRBD2 (5 bases). Germline assignment: CDR1 MDHEN and CDR2 SYDVKM. With 6 bases removed from V and 5 bases from J, the gap between germline ends came to 10 bases. The CDR3 has 12 residues. CDR3 protein: CASSPGMETQYF. The CDR3 DNA reads TGTGCCAGCAGCCCGGGGATGGAGACCCAGTACTTC.

The chain combines TRBV24-1 with TRBJ2-6, with 12 bases that match TRBD1. Trimming removed 7 bases from V and 4 bases from J; junction bases left unmatched: 7. CDR1 and CDR2 from the germline V gene are KGHDR and SFDVKD. This CDR3 has 17 amino acids. This chain's CDR3 is CATSSGTGGAGANVLTF. In DNA form, the CDR3 reads TGTGCCACCAGCTCCGGGACAGGGGGCGCCGGGGCCAACGTCCTGACTTTC.

This sequence joins TRBV13 and TRBJ2-3; 12 bases are shared with TRBD2. The CDR3 runs 16 residues. V shed 2 bases and J 3 bases; nucleotides not matched to a gene: 3. Germline V lookup: CDR1 PRHDT, CDR2 FYEKMQ (reference sequence). The CDR3: CASSLRLAGGTDTQYF. The CDR3 nucleotides are TGTGCCAGCAGCTTACGCCTAGCGGGAGGGACAGATACGCAGTATTTT.

This chain links TRBV27 with TRBJ2-1; tentatively, D is TRBD1 (5 bases). The CDR3 is 14 amino acids. V lost 4 bases and J 7 bases, leaving 14 bases between the germline ends. Germline CDR1 and CDR2: MNHEY and SMNVEV (reference sequence). This CDR3 reads CASSSLWGLNEQFF. In DNA form, the CDR3 reads TGTGCCAGCAGTTCATTATGGGGCCTAAATGAGCAGTTCTTC.

V gene TRBV7-9 combines with J gene TRBJ1-2; D possibly corresponds to TRBD1 (6 bases). The CDR3 covers 14 residues. Trimming shortened V by 5 bases and J by 4 bases, and 14 bases separated the two germline ends. CDR1 and CDR2 (germline): SEHNR, FQNEAQ (reference sequence). The CDR3 DNA is TGTGCCAGCAGCGTTAAACAGGGAACCTATGGCTACACCTTC. As protein: CASSVKQGTYGYTF.

The J gene is TRBJ2-1, the V gene TRBV5-6; perhaps TRBD1 as D (6 bases). The V end lost 0 bases, the J end lost 2 bases, and 9 bases lay between the germline ends. CDR1 is SGHDT, CDR2 YYEEEE, per germline. CDR3 length: 15 residues. CDR3 protein: CASSLEGGPYNEQFF. The CDR3 region has the DNA TGTGCCAGCAGCTTGGAAGGGGGACCCTACAATGAGCAGTTCTTC.

The rearrangement links TRBV12-3 or TRBV12-4 to TRBJ1-1, with D uncertain. With 6 bases removed from V and 1 base from J, the gap between germline ends came to 9 bases. This CDR3 spans 13 amino acids. As DNA, the CDR3 is TGTGCCAGCAGCCTCCACGGGAACACTGAAGCTTTCTTT. This encodes CASSLHGNTEAFF.

The CDR3 DNA reads TGCAGCGCTGGAGGAAGACAGGCAACTAATGAAAAACTGTTTTTT. The encoded protein is CSAGGRQATNEKLFF. The J gene is TRBJ1-4, the V gene TRBV29-1; a weak D match, TRBD1 (6 bases). The CDR3 covers 15 residues. Germline V CDR1 and CDR2: SQVTM, ANQGSEA. With 7 bases removed from V and 0 bases from J, the gap between germline ends came to 15 bases.

The chain uses TRBV28 and TRBJ1-5; 7 bases are shared with TRBD1. Germline CDR1 MDHEN, CDR2 SYDVKM. V lost 5 bases and J lost 4; bases outside the gene matches: 8. This CDR3 comprises 15 residues. The CDR3 nucleotides read TGTGCCAGCAGTGGGCTGGGACAGCGTAATCAGCCCCAGCATTTT. It yields the protein CASSGLGQRNQPQHF.